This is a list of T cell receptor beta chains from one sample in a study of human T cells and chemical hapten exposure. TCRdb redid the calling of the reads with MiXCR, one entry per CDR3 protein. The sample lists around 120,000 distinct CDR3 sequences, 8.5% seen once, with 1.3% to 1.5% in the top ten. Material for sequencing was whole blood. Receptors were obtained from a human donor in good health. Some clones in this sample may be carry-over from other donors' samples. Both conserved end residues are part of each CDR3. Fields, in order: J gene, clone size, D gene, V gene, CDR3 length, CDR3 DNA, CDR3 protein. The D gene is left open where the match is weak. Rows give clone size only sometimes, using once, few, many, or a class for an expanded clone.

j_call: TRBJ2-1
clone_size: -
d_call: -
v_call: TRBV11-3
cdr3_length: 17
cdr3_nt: TGTGCCAGCAGCTTAGGTCCGACCGCTAGCTCCTACAATGAGCAGTTCTTC
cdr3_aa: CASSLGPTASSYNEQFF

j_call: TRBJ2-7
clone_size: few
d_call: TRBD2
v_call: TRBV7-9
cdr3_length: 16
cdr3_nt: TGTGCCAGCAGCCCCGATCGGACTAGCGGGACGGGCGAGCAGTACTTC
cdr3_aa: CASSPDRTSGTGEQYF

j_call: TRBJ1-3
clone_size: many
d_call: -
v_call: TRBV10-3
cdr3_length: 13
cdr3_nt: TGTGCCATCAGGACTGAAACGGGAAACACCATATATTTT
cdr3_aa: CAIRTETGNTIYF

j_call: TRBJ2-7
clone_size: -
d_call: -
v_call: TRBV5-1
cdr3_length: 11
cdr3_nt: TGCGCCAGCAGCTTCCAAGACAGAACTTTCTTC
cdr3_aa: CASSFQDRTFF

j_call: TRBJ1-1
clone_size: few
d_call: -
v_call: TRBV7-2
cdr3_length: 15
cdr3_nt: TGTGCCAGCAGCTTTCTGGCGGGTGATGCCGCTGAAGCTTTCTTT
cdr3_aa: CASSFLAGDAAEAFF

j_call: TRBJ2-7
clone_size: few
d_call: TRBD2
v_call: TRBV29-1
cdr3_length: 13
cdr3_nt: TGCAGCGTTGAAGGGGGACTAGATTACGAGCAGTACTTC
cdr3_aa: CSVEGGLDYEQYF

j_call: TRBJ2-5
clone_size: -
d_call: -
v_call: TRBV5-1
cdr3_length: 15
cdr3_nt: TGCGCCAGTAAAACCGGAAGGGGGGCCGAAGAGACCCAGTACTTC
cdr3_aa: CASKTGRGAEETQYF

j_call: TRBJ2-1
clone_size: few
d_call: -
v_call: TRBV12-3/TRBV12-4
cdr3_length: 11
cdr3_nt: TGTGCCAGCAGTCCCTCTGGGACACAGTTCTTC
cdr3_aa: CASSPSGTQFF

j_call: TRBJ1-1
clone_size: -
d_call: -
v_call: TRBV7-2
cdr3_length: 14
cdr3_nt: TGTGCCAGCAGCTCTCAGGGCCCGAACACTGAAGCTTTCTTT
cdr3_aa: CASSSQGPNTEAFF

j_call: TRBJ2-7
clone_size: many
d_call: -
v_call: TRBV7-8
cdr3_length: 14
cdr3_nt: TGTGCCAGCAGCAAGGGGTACAGCTCCTACGAGCAGTACTTC
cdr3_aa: CASSKGYSSYEQYF

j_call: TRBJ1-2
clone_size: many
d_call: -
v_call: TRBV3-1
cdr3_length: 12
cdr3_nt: TGTGCCAGCAGCAAAAACCCCTATGGCTACACCTTC
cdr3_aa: CASSKNPYGYTF

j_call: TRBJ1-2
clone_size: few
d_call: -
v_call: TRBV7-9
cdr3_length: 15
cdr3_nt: TGTGCCAGCAGCTTAGCGAGGGGCGTCCTCTATGGCTACACCTTC
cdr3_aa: CASSLARGVLYGYTF

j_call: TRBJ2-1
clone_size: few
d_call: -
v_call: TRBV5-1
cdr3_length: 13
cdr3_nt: TGCGCCAGCAGGGCAGACCTGTTCCCAGAGCAGTTCTTC
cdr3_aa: CASRADLFPEQFF

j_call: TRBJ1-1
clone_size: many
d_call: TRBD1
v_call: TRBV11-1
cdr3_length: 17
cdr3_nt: TGTGCCAGCAGCTCCCCCCGACAGGGGACGGTGGACACTGAAGCTTTCTTT
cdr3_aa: CASSSPRQGTVDTEAFF

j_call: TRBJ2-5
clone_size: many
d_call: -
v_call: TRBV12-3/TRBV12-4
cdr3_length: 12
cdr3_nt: TGTGCCAGCAGAAGCAGCCAAGAGACCCAGTACTTC
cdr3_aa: CASRSSQETQYF

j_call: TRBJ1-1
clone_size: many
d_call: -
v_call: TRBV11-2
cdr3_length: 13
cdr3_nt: TGTGCCAGCAGCTTCGGACAGTTCGGTGAAGCTTTCTTT
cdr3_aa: CASSFGQFGEAFF

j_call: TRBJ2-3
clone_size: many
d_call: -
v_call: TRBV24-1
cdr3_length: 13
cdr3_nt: TGTGCCACCAGTGATTCGGGGATAGATACGCAGTATTTT
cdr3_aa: CATSDSGIDTQYF

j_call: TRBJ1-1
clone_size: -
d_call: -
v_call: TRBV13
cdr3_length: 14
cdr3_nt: TGTGCCAGCAGCACAGGACTCGGGGGCACTGAAGCTTTCTTT
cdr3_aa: CASSTGLGGTEAFF

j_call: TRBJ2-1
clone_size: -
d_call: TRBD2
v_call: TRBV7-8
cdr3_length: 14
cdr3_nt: TGTGCCAGCAGCCACCCGGGGGGGGGCAATGAGCAGTTCTTC
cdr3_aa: CASSHPGGGNEQFF

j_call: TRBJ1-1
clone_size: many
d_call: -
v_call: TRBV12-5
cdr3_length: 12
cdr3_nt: TGTGCTAGTGGTTTGATGTGGGGGGCAGCTTTCTTT
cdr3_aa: CASGLMWGAAFF

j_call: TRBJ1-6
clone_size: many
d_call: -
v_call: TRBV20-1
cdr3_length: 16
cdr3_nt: TGCAGTGCTAGTAGTTCCTCTAGCTCCTATAATTCACCCCTCCACTTT
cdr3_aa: CSASSSSSSYNSPLHF

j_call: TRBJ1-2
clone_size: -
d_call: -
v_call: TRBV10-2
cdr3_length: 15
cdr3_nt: TGCGCCAGCAGTGAGTCGTTTTCCCGCAGCTATGGCTACACCTTC
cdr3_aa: CASSESFSRSYGYTF

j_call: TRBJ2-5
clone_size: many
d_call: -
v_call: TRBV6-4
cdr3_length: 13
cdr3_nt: TGTGCCAGCAGTGCGGAGGGTGGAGAGACCCAGTACTTC
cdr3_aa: CASSAEGGETQYF

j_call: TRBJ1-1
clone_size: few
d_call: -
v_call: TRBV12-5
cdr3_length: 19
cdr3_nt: TGTGCTAGTGGTTCCCCTCCGACCGGAGGTTGGGGTCTGAACACTGAAGCTTTCTTT
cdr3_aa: CASGSPPTGGWGLNTEAFF

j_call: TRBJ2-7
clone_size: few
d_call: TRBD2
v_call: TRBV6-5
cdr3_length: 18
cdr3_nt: TGTGCCAGCAGTTACGGAGCGGGAGGCTCAAGCAGCTCCTACGAGCAGTACTTC
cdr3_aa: CASSYGAGGSSSSYEQYF

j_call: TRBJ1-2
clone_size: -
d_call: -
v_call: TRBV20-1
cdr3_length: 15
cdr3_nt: TGCAGTGCTAGAGATTACGGAATGACAGTTCTTGGCTACACCTTC
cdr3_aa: CSARDYGMTVLGYTF

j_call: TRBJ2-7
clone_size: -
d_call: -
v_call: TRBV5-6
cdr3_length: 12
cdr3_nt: TGTGCCAGCAGCTTGGCTGTCTACGAGCAGTACTTC
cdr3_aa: CASSLAVYEQYF

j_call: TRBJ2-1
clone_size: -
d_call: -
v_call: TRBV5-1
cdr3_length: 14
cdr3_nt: TGCGCCAGCAGCCCGGCTAGCTCTTACAATGAGCAGTTCTTC
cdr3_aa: CASSPASSYNEQFF

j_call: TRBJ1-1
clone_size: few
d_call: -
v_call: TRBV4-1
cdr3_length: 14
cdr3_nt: TGCGCCAGCAGCCCGCGGGAGGGGGGGGATGAAGCTTTCTTT
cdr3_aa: CASSPREGGDEAFF

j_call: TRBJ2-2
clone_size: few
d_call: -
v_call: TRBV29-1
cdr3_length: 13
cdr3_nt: TGCAGCGTTGAATCAGAGAACACCGGGGAGCTGTTTTTT
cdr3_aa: CSVESENTGELFF

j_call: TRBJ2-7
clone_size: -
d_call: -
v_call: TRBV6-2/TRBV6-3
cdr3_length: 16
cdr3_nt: TGTGCCAGCAGGAATCAGTGGGACACATCTTACTACGAGCAGTACTTC
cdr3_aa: CASRNQWDTSYYEQYF

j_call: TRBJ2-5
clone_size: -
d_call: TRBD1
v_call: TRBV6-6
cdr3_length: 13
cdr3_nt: TGTGCCAGCACTCGGACTCCAGGGGGAACCCAGTACTTC
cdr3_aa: CASTRTPGGTQYF

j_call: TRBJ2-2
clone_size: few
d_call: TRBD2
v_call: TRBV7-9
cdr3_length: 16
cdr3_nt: TGTGCCAGCAGCTTAGCCCCGGGACTAGAAACCGGGGAGCTGTTTTTT
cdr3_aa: CASSLAPGLETGELFF

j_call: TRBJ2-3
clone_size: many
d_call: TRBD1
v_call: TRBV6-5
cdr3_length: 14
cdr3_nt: TGTGCCAGCATCGACAGGGGACGGGCAGATACGCAGTATTTT
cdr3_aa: CASIDRGRADTQYF

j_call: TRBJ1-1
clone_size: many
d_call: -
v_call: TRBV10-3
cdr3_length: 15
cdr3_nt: TGTGCCATCAGTGAGTCAAGAGTCCTGAACACTGAAGCTTTCTTT
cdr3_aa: CAISESRVLNTEAFF

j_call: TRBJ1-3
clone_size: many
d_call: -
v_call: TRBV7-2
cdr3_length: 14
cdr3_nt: TGTGCCAGCAGCTTATGGGTCTCTGGAAACACCATATATTTT
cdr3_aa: CASSLWVSGNTIYF

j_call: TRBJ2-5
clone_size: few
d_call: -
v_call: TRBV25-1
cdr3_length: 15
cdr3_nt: TGTGCCAGCAGTAGAGATACAGAGTACCAAGAGACCCAGTACTTC
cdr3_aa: CASSRDTEYQETQYF

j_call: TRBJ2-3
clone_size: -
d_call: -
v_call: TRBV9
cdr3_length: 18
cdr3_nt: TGTGCCAGCAGCGTAGGTCTCGAAGGGGGAGGAGGCACAGATACGCAGTATTTT
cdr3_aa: CASSVGLEGGGGTDTQYF

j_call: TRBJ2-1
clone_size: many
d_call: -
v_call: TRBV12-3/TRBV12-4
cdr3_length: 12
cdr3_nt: TGTGCCAGCAGTGGAGACCAAAATGAGCAGTTCTTC
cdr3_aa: CASSGDQNEQFF

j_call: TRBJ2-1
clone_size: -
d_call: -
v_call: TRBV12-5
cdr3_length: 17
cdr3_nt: TGTGCTAGTGGACTCGACGGGTGGGGCGCTGAGTACAATGAGCAGTTCTTC
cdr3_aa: CASGLDGWGAEYNEQFF

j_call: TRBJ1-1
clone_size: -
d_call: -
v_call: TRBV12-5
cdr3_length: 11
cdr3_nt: TGTGCTAGTGGCGGAGACGCTGAAGCTTTCTTT
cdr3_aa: CASGGDAEAFF

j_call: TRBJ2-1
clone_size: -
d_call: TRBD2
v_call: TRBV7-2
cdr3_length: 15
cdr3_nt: TGTGCCAGCAGCGTGAGCGGGAGTTCCTACAATGAGCAGTTCTTC
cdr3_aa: CASSVSGSSYNEQFF

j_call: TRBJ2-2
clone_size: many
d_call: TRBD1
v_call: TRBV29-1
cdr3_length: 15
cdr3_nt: TGCAGCGTTGGTAGGGACAGTGGCAACACCGGGGAGCTGTTTTTT
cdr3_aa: CSVGRDSGNTGELFF

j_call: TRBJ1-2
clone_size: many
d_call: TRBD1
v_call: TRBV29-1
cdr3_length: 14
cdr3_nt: TGCAGCGTTGAGTTCAGGGGGGCTAACTATGGCTACACCTTC
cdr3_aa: CSVEFRGANYGYTF

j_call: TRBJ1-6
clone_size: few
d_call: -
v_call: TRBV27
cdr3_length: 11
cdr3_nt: TGTGCCAGCAGCACAGCCGGGACTCTCCACTTT
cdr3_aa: CASSTAGTLHF

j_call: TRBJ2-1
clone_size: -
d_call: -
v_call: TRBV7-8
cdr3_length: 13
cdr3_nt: TGTGCCAGCAGCTTTGGGGCTTTTAATGAGCAGTTCTTC
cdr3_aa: CASSFGAFNEQFF

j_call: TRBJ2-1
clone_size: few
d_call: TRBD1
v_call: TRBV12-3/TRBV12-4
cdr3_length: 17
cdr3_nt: TGTGCCAGCAGCCCTACCCACTGGGGACAGGGGGCGTGGGAGCAGTTCTTC
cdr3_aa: CASSPTHWGQGAWEQFF

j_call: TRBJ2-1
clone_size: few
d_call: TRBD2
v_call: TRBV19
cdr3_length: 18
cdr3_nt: TGTGCCAGTAGTATAAGGTCTAGCGGGACCGGCTCCTACAATGAGCAGTTCTTC
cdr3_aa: CASSIRSSGTGSYNEQFF

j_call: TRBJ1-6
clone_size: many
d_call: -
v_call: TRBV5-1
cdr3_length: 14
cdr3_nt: TGCGCCAGCAGCTTGGAGGGCAGTAATTCACCCCTCCACTTT
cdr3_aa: CASSLEGSNSPLHF